The 23 T cell receptor beta chains in this list originate from one sample, sequenced in a study. MiXCR, run by TCRdb on the RT-PCR reads, gives a single entry per CDR3 protein. The sample yields hundreds of thousands of distinct CDR3 sequences, 12% to 15% seen once. Input material: memory CD4+ T cells from blood. The source of these receptors is a female donor in good health, serving as a healthy control.

Many counts were recorded for this clonotype. The V gene is TRBV12-3 or TRBV12-4, the J gene TRBJ2-1; D remains unclear. This CDR3 contains 15 residues. Trimming left V 7 bases short and J 3 bases short, with 16 bases between. The CDR3 loop reads CASTLGTPLYNEQFF. Written as DNA, the CDR3 is TGTGCCAGCACCTTGGGAACTCCCCTCTACAATGAGCAGTTCTTC.

The chain has TRBV6-5 and TRBJ1-1, with D maybe TRBD1 (5 bases). From germline, CDR1 is MNHEY and CDR2 SVGAGI. Trimming left V 5 bases short and J 4 bases short, with 14 bases between. CDR3 length: 14 residues. CDR3 in DNA: TGTGCCAGCAGTCCGAACAGGCTGACCACTGAAGCTTTCTTT. This sequence encodes CASSPNRLTTEAFF.

The sample holds a few counts of this clonotype. The J gene is TRBJ2-7, the V gene TRBV6-5, with 9 nucleotides matching TRBD1. CDR3 length: 14 residues. J lost 5 bases, V lost 6 bases, and 8 bases had no gene match. From germline, CDR1 is MNHEY and CDR2 SVGAGI. The CDR3 sequence: CASSWDREVNEQYF. The CDR3, as DNA: TGTGCCAGCAGCTGGGACAGGGAAGTCAACGAGCAGTACTTC.

This sequence joins TRBV25-1 and TRBJ2-3, with D unresolved. CDR3 length: 14 residues. Trimming took off 3 bases at V and 4 bases at J, with 11 bases between the two ends. Germline CDR1 and CDR2: MGHDK and SYGVNS. This chain's CDR3 is CASSDYLRPDTQYF. CDR3 nucleotide sequence: TGTGCCAGCAGTGATTACCTGAGACCAGATACGCAGTATTTT.

In its sample, this clonotype was seen many times. As DNA, the CDR3 is TGCAGTGCTCAGACCCGCGCTGGGCAGTTCTTC. This sequence encodes CSAQTRAGQFF. J is TRBJ2-1 and V is TRBV20-1, with D unresolved. Germline-derived CDR1 and CDR2 are DFQATT and SNEGSKA (reference sequence). This CDR3 is built from 11 residues. V gave up 5 bases and J gave up 12 bases, with 14 bases separating them.

This clonotype was seen more than once but under ten times. The chain links TRBV5-6 to TRBJ2-2, with D unclear. The V and J ends lost 4 bases and 3 bases respectively, with 4 bases between them. Germline CDR1 reads SGHDT; CDR2 reads YYEEEE. The CDR3 is 12 amino acids. CDR3 sequence (DNA): TGTGCCAGCAGCGGGCACACCGGGGAGCTGTTTTTT. Encoded protein: CASSGHTGELFF. Using reference TRBV5-6 and TRBJ2-2 for the parts outside the CDR3, the full variable domain is DAGVTQSPTHLIKTRGQQVTLRCSPKSGHDTVSWYQQALGQGPQFIFQYYEEEERQRGNFPDRFSGHQFPNYSSELNVNALLLGDSALYLCASSGHTGELFFGEGSRLTVL.

This clonotype was counted only a few times. The chain employs TRBV20-1 and TRBJ2-7; unclear D gene. The V gene's germline CDR1 is DFQATT and CDR2 SNEGSKA (reference sequence). The CDR3 runs 16 residues. The ends were cut back, 5 bases at V and 1 base at J, with 21 bases in the middle. The CDR3 spells CSAPDLMVQYSYEQYF. In DNA, the CDR3 is TGCAGTGCTCCCGACTTAATGGTCCAGTATTCCTACGAGCAGTACTTC.

This clonotype has only a few counts. The rearrangement joins TRBV28 to TRBJ1-2; D is possibly TRBD1 (6 bases). V was clipped by 4 bases and J by 3 bases, with 15 bases between them. Germline V gives CDR1 MDHEN, CDR2 SYDVKM. This CDR3 contains 15 residues. Here the CDR3 reads CASSSPRGAYYGYTF. CDR3 bases: TGTGCCAGCAGTTCCCCCCGGGGGGCATACTATGGCTACACCTTC.

The chain links TRBV5-4 to TRBJ2-2, with TRBD2 as a possible D gene (6 bases). The CDR3 consists of 15 residues. Germline lookup yields CDR1 SGHNT and CDR2 YYREEE (reference sequence). The germline V and J ends were trimmed by 7 bases and 3 bases, with 16 bases remaining between them. DNA of the CDR3: TGTGCCAGCCCTGCGGGGCCATCGGACACCGGGGAGCTGTTTTTT. The encoded protein is CASPAGPSDTGELFF. The full variable domain, with the rest looked up from reference TRBV5-4 and TRBJ2-2, is ETGVTQSPTHLIKTRGQQVTLRCSSQSGHNTVSWYQQALGQGPQFIFQYYREEENGRGNFPPRFSGLQFPNYSSELNVNALELDDSALYLCASPAGPSDTGELFFGEGSRLTVL.

V and J are TRBV2 and TRBJ2-1; D is perhaps TRBD1 (5 bases). CDR3 length equals 14 residues. V lost 6 bases and J 9 bases, leaving 18 bases between the germline ends. Germline loops: CDR1 SNHLY, CDR2 FYNNEI. As DNA, the CDR3 is TGTGCCAGCAGGGTGGACACGGGTGGAACTGAGCAGTTCTTC. Translated, it gives CASRVDTGGTEQFF.

CDR3 amino acids: CSASRDWLNTDTQYF. The CDR3 DNA is TGCAGTGCTAGCCGGGACTGGCTAAACACAGATACGCAGTATTTT. The V call is TRBV20-1, the J call TRBJ2-3; possibly TRBD2 for D (6 bases). V gave up 3 bases and J gave up 2 bases, with 15 bases separating them. Per the germline V gene, CDR1 is DFQATT and CDR2 is SNEGSKA (reference sequence). The CDR3 totals 15 residues.

This chain joins TRBV20-1 and TRBJ2-7, with D perhaps TRBD2 (6 bases). V was clipped by 5 bases and J by 4 bases, with 18 bases between them. This CDR3 contains 14 residues. Germline CDR1 DFQATT, CDR2 SNEGSKA (reference sequence). The CDR3 loop reads CSASAGFGLYEQYF. CDR3 in DNA: TGCAGTGCTTCCGCGGGATTTGGACTTTACGAGCAGTACTTC.

In this sample, this clonotype turned up once. A much bigger clone sits one base away, suggesting this may be a read error. J is TRBJ2-1 and V is TRBV29-1; D is uncertain. The CDR3 consists of 11 residues. V was shortened by 4 bases and J by 15 bases, with 16 bases between the two germline ends. Germline lookup yields CDR1 SQVTM and CDR2 ANQGSEA. The CDR3 reads CSVVSRTWGFF. CDR3 nucleotide sequence: TGCAGCGTTGTCAGCAGGACCTGGGGGTTCTTC.

This clonotype was counted between two and nine times. V gene TRBV11-2 combines with J gene TRBJ2-1; 7 positions match TRBD2. Germline CDR1 and CDR2: SGHAT and FQNNGV. The CDR3 length is 16 residues. V shed 5 bases, J shed 6 bases, and the junction held 13 bases outside the gene matches. The CDR3 here is CASSKKRDPQFNEQFF. The CDR3, as DNA: TGTGCCAGCAGCAAGAAGCGGGACCCCCAATTCAATGAGCAGTTCTTC.

The rearrangement links TRBV9 to TRBJ2-5, with a possible D match to TRBD1 (7 bases). The CDR3 runs 17 residues. Per germline, CDR1 SGDLS and CDR2 YYNGEE. The germline V and J ends were trimmed by 0 bases and 5 bases, with 20 bases remaining between them. The CDR3 loop is CASSVGGVGQSQETQYF. The CDR3 DNA is TGTGCCAGCAGCGTAGGCGGGGTGGGACAGTCCCAGGAGACCCAGTACTTC.

This clonotype was seen a few times. The chain couples TRBV24-1 to TRBJ1-5; D possibly corresponds to TRBD1 (5 bases). CDR1 is KGHDR, CDR2 SFDVKD, per germline. V was shortened by 9 bases and J by 5 bases, with 16 bases between the two germline ends. This CDR3 is 14 amino acids long. CDR3 residues: CATGRQGWDQPQHF. The CDR3 nucleotides are TGTGCCACCGGGAGGCAGGGATGGGATCAGCCCCAGCATTTT.

A few counts support this clonotype. The chain combines TRBV24-1 with TRBJ2-1; D is perhaps TRBD1 (6 bases). Trimming cost V 4 bases and J 6 bases, with 15 bases left between them. CDR1 and CDR2 (germline): KGHDR, SFDVKD. The CDR3 length is 15 residues. In DNA form, the CDR3 reads TGTGCCACCAGTGAGTCTCCGGGGACATTCAATGAGCAGTTCTTC. Its translation is CATSESPGTFNEQFF.

This clonotype was picked up a small number of times. V is TRBV18 and J is TRBJ2-7; D unclear. Germline loops: CDR1 KGHSH, CDR2 LQKENI. With 0 bases removed from V and 3 bases from J, the gap between germline ends came to 9 bases. The CDR3 runs to 14 residues. CDR3 DNA: TGTGCCAGCTCACCACCTAGCAAGGTCTACGAGCAGTACTTC. Residues: CASSPPSKVYEQYF.

This clonotype showed up many times. The chain employs TRBV7-8 and TRBJ1-5; no definite D call. Deletions cut 2 bases from V and 5 bases from J, with 4 bases between. This CDR3 is built from 12 residues. The germline V gene has CDR1 SGHVS and CDR2 FQNEAQ. The CDR3 is CASSLYDQPQHF. CDR3 in DNA: TGTGCCAGCAGCTTATATGATCAGCCCCAGCATTTT.

This clonotype has a count of ten or more. The CDR3 coding sequence is TGTGCCAGCAGCTTTGCACGTTCTGGGGCCAACGTCCTGACTTTC. This sequence encodes CASSFARSGANVLTF. The V call is TRBV7-3, the J call TRBJ2-6; the D is unclear. CDR1 is SGHTA and CDR2 is FQGTGA in the germline V gene. V shed 3 bases and J shed 1 base, with 7 bases lying between them. The CDR3 totals 15 residues. The complete variable domain, with remaining parts taken from reference TRBV7-3 and TRBJ2-6, reads GAGVSQTPSNKVTEKGKYVELRCDPISGHTALYWYRQSLGQGPEFLIYFQGTGAADDSGLPNDRFFAVRPEGSVSTLKIQRTERGDSAVYLCASSFARSGANVLTFGAGSRLTVL.

This clonotype was counted a few times. This rearrangement joins TRBV5-6 to TRBJ2-5; D tentatively reads TRBD1 or TRBD2 (7 bases each). Trimming pared 3 bases from V and 4 bases from J, leaving 13 bases between. CDR3 length: 14 amino acids. Germline V gene sequence: CDR1 SGHDT, CDR2 YYEEEE. CDR3 sequence: CASSSRGRGETQYF. CDR3 coding DNA: TGTGCCAGCAGCTCCAGGGGGAGGGGAGAGACCCAGTACTTC.

V and J are TRBV20-1 and TRBJ1-2; the match to TRBD1 covers 8 bases. CDR3 size: 14 residues. Germline V gene lookup returns CDR1 DFQATT and CDR2 SNEGSKA (reference sequence). With 5 bases clipped from V and 4 bases from J, the junction kept 9 bases outside the gene matches. The CDR3 DNA reads as TGCAGTGCTCTCCAGTTGGGGACAGGCTATGGCTACACCTTC. This gives the protein CSALQLGTGYGYTF.

V and J are TRBV3-1 and TRBJ2-7; D uncertain. Germline values: CDR1 LGHDT, CDR2 YNNKEL (reference sequence). The CDR3 is made up of 13 amino acids. Trimming shortened V by 4 bases and J by 1 base, and 8 bases separated the two germline ends. The CDR3 here is CASSPNPSYEQYF. The CDR3 DNA reads as TGTGCCAGCAGCCCCAACCCTTCCTACGAGCAGTACTTC.